The rows below give T cell receptor beta chains drawn from one sample of a study of blood T cell repertoires in COVID-19. The assay was immunoSEQ multiplex PCR, and TCRdb's table has in-frame clones only and misses some. The repertoire includes 250,000 to 300,000 clones, around 92% of them detected once, and 1.9% sits in the top ten. The sequencing input was PBMCs or T cells enriched from blood (not recorded which). The receptors originated from a woman between 55 and 75 years old who had recovered from COVID-19. Each CDR3 is given with its conserved first and last residue. Fields, in order: V gene, J gene, clone size, CDR3 length, D gene, CDR3 DNA, CDR3 protein. A D gene is named only where the DNA matches it firmly. Only part of the rows carry a size: once, few, many, or a class if the clone is expanded.

V gene: TRBV5-5; J gene: TRBJ1-5; clone size: -; CDR3 length: 15; D gene: TRBD1; CDR3 DNA: TGTGCCAGCAGCCCGTATCGACAGGGAGGACAGCCCCAGCATTTT; CDR3 protein: CASSPYRQGGQPQHF
V gene: TRBV28; J gene: TRBJ1-2; clone size: -; CDR3 length: 14; D gene: TRBD1; CDR3 DNA: TGTGCCAGCAGTGCGCTGGACAGGGGTGGGGGCTACACCTTC; CDR3 protein: CASSALDRGGGYTF
V gene: TRBV21-1; J gene: TRBJ2-2; clone size: -; CDR3 length: 20; D gene: -; CDR3 DNA: TGTGCCAGCAGCAAGCCCCTCGATGCCAGGGGGCTGTCGAACACCGGGGAGCTGTTTTTT; CDR3 protein: CASSKPLDARGLSNTGELFF
V gene: TRBV7-9; J gene: TRBJ2-7; clone size: few; CDR3 length: 15; D gene: -; CDR3 DNA: TGTGCCAGCAGCCGGTGGGGCGCGAGCTCCTACGAGCAGTACTTC; CDR3 protein: CASSRWGASSYEQYF
V gene: TRBV5-8; J gene: TRBJ2-7; clone size: -; CDR3 length: 12; D gene: TRBD1; CDR3 DNA: TGTGCCAGCAGCCGGGACAGCTACGAGCAGTACTTC; CDR3 protein: CASSRDSYEQYF
V gene: TRBV28; J gene: TRBJ2-1; clone size: -; CDR3 length: 18; D gene: TRBD2; CDR3 DNA: TGTGCCAGCAGTTTAATGTCTATGGCGGGAGTGTACTACAATGAGCAGTTCTTC; CDR3 protein: CASSLMSMAGVYYNEQFF
V gene: TRBV9; J gene: TRBJ1-2; clone size: -; CDR3 length: 13; D gene: -; CDR3 DNA: TGTGCCAGCAGCATCGGGAACGGCTATGGCTACACCTTC; CDR3 protein: CASSIGNGYGYTF
V gene: TRBV24-1; J gene: TRBJ2-3; clone size: -; CDR3 length: 15; D gene: -; CDR3 DNA: TGTGCCACCAGCGCCGGATCGGGAAGCACAGATACGCAGTATTTT; CDR3 protein: CATSAGSGSTDTQYF
V gene: TRBV19; J gene: TRBJ2-7; clone size: -; CDR3 length: 14; D gene: -; CDR3 DNA: TGTGCCAGTAGTACGGACACACATCGCTACGAGCAGTACTTC; CDR3 protein: CASSTDTHRYEQYF
V gene: TRBV9; J gene: TRBJ2-7; clone size: -; CDR3 length: 16; D gene: TRBD1; CDR3 DNA: TGTGCCAGCAGCGGAGATCCGAGGACAGGGTGGTACGAGCAGTACTTC; CDR3 protein: CASSGDPRTGWYEQYF
V gene: TRBV9; J gene: TRBJ1-1; clone size: -; CDR3 length: 14; D gene: -; CDR3 DNA: TGTGCCAGCAACCAAGGTTCTAGCGGGACTGAAGCTTTCTTT; CDR3 protein: CASNQGSSGTEAFF
V gene: TRBV24-1; J gene: TRBJ2-5; clone size: once; CDR3 length: 15; D gene: -; CDR3 DNA: TGTGCCACCAGTGATTCCGGGACAAGCCAAGAGACCCAGTACTTC; CDR3 protein: CATSDSGTSQETQYF
V gene: TRBV15; J gene: TRBJ2-1; clone size: once; CDR3 length: 16; D gene: TRBD2; CDR3 DNA: TGTGCCACCAGCAGAGACGGAACTAGCGGCCACAATGAGCAGTTCTTC; CDR3 protein: CATSRDGTSGHNEQFF